One sample yielded the 22 T cell receptor beta chains listed below, sequenced in a study of blood T cells in healthy people across ages (dated by TCRdb to the mid-2010s). The library came from 5' RACE. Sequencer: Illumina HiSeq 2500. A second 7 to 11 cycle PCR used a sample-barcoded 5' primer and a J-beta primer mix. In-frame beta chains were kept once TCRdb had trimmed the public reads at Q25 with fastp and called clones with MiXCR. Rows are unified per CDR3 protein, each entry keeping the most common DNA and genes. This sample holds roughly 930,000 distinct CDR3 sequences; roughly 50% were observed only once. Jointly, the top ten make up 13% of the sample. The sample was blood. These receptors originate from a man aged 25-45 years in good health.

This clonotype came up a few times. The chain links TRBV12-3 or TRBV12-4 to TRBJ1-2; D is uncertain. The CDR3 totals 15 residues. V was trimmed by 3 bases and J by 0 bases, leaving 11 bases between them. The CDR3 coding sequence is TGTGCCAGCAGTTTCGGCATGTCGGCTAACTATGGCTACACCTTC. This gives the protein CASSFGMSANYGYTF.

This clonotype was recorded a few times. V gene TRBV27 combines with J gene TRBJ2-7; unclear D gene. Deletions cut 3 bases from V and 3 bases from J, with 9 bases between. Germline V gene data show CDR1 as MNHEY and CDR2 as SMNVEV (reference sequence). The CDR3 consists of 13 residues. CDR3 loop: CASSFSSNYEQYF. Written as DNA, the CDR3 is TGTGCCAGCAGTTTCTCCAGCAACTACGAGCAGTACTTC.

This clonotype was counted only a few times. The J gene is TRBJ1-6, the V gene TRBV2; weak D call: TRBD1 (5 bases). The V gene's germline CDR1 is SNHLY and CDR2 FYNNEI. The V end lost 6 bases, the J end lost 7 bases, and 7 bases lay between the germline ends. This CDR3 is built from 12 residues. The CDR3 protein is CASRQANSPLHF. The CDR3 DNA is TGTGCCAGCAGACAGGCGAATTCACCCCTCCACTTT.

Here the CDR3 DNA reads TGTGCCAGCAGTTTATACGCCGGGACAGGGTTTTCACCCCTCCACTTT. Its protein is CASSLYAGTGFSPLHF. The V call is TRBV27, the J call TRBJ1-6, with 9 nucleotides matching TRBD1. The CDR3 has 16 residues. Germline V gives CDR1 MNHEY, CDR2 SMNVEV (reference sequence). V trimming: 1 base; J trimming: 9 bases; junction bases outside the gene matches: 7.

This clonotype showed up many times. The V call is TRBV12-3 or TRBV12-4, the J call TRBJ1-2, with 9 bases matching TRBD1. V lost 6 bases and J lost 5; bases outside the gene matches: 1. The length of the CDR3 is 12 residues. DNA of the CDR3: TGTGCCAGCAGGGACAGGGGTTATGGCTACACCTTC. This translates into CASRDRGYGYTF.

The table lists this clonotype with a few counts. V gene TRBV4-2 combines with J gene TRBJ1-2, with D possibly being TRBD1 (5 bases). CDR3 length: 15 amino acids. Germline values: CDR1 LGHNA, CDR2 YNFKEQ. Trimming took off 0 bases at V and 2 bases at J, with 10 bases between the two ends. The CDR3 coding sequence is TGTGCCAGCAGCCAAGATGGGGGGAGAAACTATGGCTACACCTTC. Protein product: CASSQDGGRNYGYTF.

The chain links TRBV7-8 to TRBJ2-3; D possibly matches TRBD1 or TRBD2 (5 bases each). This CDR3 is built from 16 residues. Trimming shortened V by 4 bases and J by 4 bases, and 18 bases separated the two germline ends. Per germline, CDR1 SGHVS and CDR2 FQNEAQ. The CDR3 bases are TGTGCCAGCAGCTCCCAAGTGGGGACCCCCGCAGATACGCAGTATTTT. Its protein product is CASSSQVGTPADTQYF.

The sample holds a few counts of this clonotype. The chain carries TRBV29-1 and TRBJ2-3, with D perhaps assigned TRBD1 or TRBD2 (6 bases each). The length of the CDR3 is 12 residues. Deletions cut 6 bases from V and 6 bases from J, with 13 bases between. CDR1 is SQVTM, CDR2 ANQGSEA, per germline. The DNA of the CDR3 is TGCAGCGTGGACGAGGGGGGCGATACGCAGTATTTT. It encodes CSVDEGGDTQYF.

The chain uses TRBV27 and TRBJ2-1, with 7 positions matching TRBD2. Unmatched junction bases numbered 7, after V lost 3 bases and J lost 5 bases. CDR1 is MNHEY, CDR2 SMNVEV, per germline (reference sequence). This CDR3 contains 15 residues. CDR3 DNA: TGTGCCAGCAGTTTTGAGGCGGGAGTGAACAATGAGCAGTTCTTC. As protein: CASSFEAGVNNEQFF.

In the case of this clonotype: A much larger clonotype is one base distant, so this may be a read error. The V call is TRBV7-2, the J call TRBJ2-3; TRBD2 might be the D (6 bases). Per germline, CDR1 SGHTA and CDR2 FQGNSA. The CDR3 runs 14 residues. The CDR3 is CASSPVLAADTQYF. DNA of the CDR3: TGTGCAAGCAGCCCCGTACTAGCCGCAGATACGCAGTATTTT.

The chain carries TRBV3-1 and TRBJ1-5, with a possible D match to TRBD1 (6 bases). In germline, CDR1 is LGHDT, CDR2 YNNKEL (reference sequence). The CDR3 totals 13 residues. The ends were cut back, 4 bases at V and 7 bases at J, with 11 bases in the middle. The chain's CDR3 is CASSPGVQQPQHF. The DNA of the CDR3 is TGTGCCAGCAGCCCAGGGGTGCAGCAGCCCCAGCATTTT.

The rearrangement joins TRBV7-9 to TRBJ1-1; the D is unclear. V was cut by 3 bases and J by 2 bases, with 10 bases left in between. CDR1 is SEHNR, CDR2 FQNEAQ, per germline (reference sequence). This CDR3 has 14 amino acids. As DNA, the CDR3 is TGTGCCAGCAGCTTTTCTGACACTAACACTGAAGCTTTCTTT. It translates to CASSFSDTNTEAFF.

The V gene is TRBV20-1, the J gene TRBJ2-1, with 10 bases aligning to TRBD2. Germline V gene lookup returns CDR1 DFQATT and CDR2 SNEGSKA (reference sequence). The CDR3 runs 15 residues. V dropped 0 bases and J dropped 4; count of bases not matched to a gene: 3. CDR3 in DNA: TGCAGTGCTAGAGATGCTAGCGGGGGTTACAATGAGCAGTTCTTC. Translation gives CSARDASGGYNEQFF.

V and J are TRBV30 and TRBJ1-5; 7 bases match TRBD1. V was clipped by 0 bases and J by 4 bases; unmatched bases: 6. Germline V gene lookup returns CDR1 GTSNPN and CDR2 SVGIG (reference sequence). There are 15 residues in the CDR3. In nucleotides, the CDR3 is TGTGCCTGGAGTGTAGCGACAGGGACGAATCAGCCCCAGCATTTT. This translates into CAWSVATGTNQPQHF.

The CDR3 bases are TGTGCCAGCAGCCAAGATTTGGTCCGAGAAGCTTTCTTT. Translation gives CASSQDLVREAFF. The chain couples TRBV4-2 to TRBJ1-1; no reliable D call. V lost 0 bases to trimming and J lost 8 bases, with 10 bases between them. The CDR3 has 13 amino acids. Germline CDR1 reads LGHNA; CDR2 reads YNFKEQ.

This clonotype has only a few counts. V and J are TRBV29-1 and TRBJ2-4; D is perhaps TRBD1 (5 bases). The germline V and J ends were trimmed by 0 bases and 4 bases, with 13 bases remaining between them. CDR1 and CDR2 (germline): SQVTM, ANQGSEA. The CDR3 loop spans 15 amino acids. The CDR3 sequence: CSVEELGAVKNIQYF. The CDR3 DNA sequence: TGCAGCGTTGAAGAACTTGGGGCAGTAAAAAACATTCAGTACTTC.

V is TRBV13 and J is TRBJ2-3; D unresolved. The germline gives CDR1 PRHDT, CDR2 FYEKMQ (reference sequence). V was shortened by 0 bases and J by 6 bases, with 16 bases between the two germline ends. The CDR3 contains 16 residues. This CDR3 is CASSLGRSVLGDTQYF. In DNA, the CDR3 is TGTGCCAGCAGCTTAGGCCGTTCTGTGCTAGGGGATACGCAGTATTTT.

This clonotype was picked up a small number of times. V is TRBV12-3 or TRBV12-4 and J is TRBJ2-1; no definite D call. Deletions cut 3 bases from V and 9 bases from J, with 6 bases between. This CDR3 region has 11 residues. The CDR3 DNA follows: TGTGCCAGCAGTTTTCTCCGTGAGCAGTTCTTC. Translation gives CASSFLREQFF.

CDR3 residues: CSAIETGGYTF. CDR3 DNA sequence: TGCAGTGCCATCGAGACAGGCGGCTACACCTTC. The V gene is TRBV20-1, the J gene TRBJ1-2, with a tentative D call TRBD1 (6 bases). Trimming took off 6 bases at V and 8 bases at J, with 13 bases between the two ends. From germline, CDR1 is DFQATT and CDR2 SNEGSKA (reference sequence). The CDR3 spans 11 residues.

This clonotype was recorded once. As DNA, the CDR3 is TGTGCCAGCAGTGGGTCACAGGTTCTGAGCTACGAGCAGTACTTC. It specifies CASSGSQVLSYEQYF. The chain carries TRBV27 and TRBJ2-7, with D tentatively TRBD1 (5 bases). The CDR3 spans 15 residues. Deletions cut 5 bases from V and 3 bases from J, with 17 bases between. CDR1 and CDR2 from the germline V gene are MNHEY and SMNVEV (reference sequence).

This clonotype has just a few counts. This chain links TRBV11-1 with TRBJ2-3; the match to TRBD2 covers 8 bases. Losses at the gene ends were 5 bases for V and 2 bases for J; bases not matched to a gene: 9. This CDR3 is 16 amino acids long. In germline, CDR1 is SGHAT, CDR2 FQDESV (reference sequence). CDR3 residues: CASSPRERGFTDTQYF. CDR3 sequence (DNA): TGTGCCAGCAGCCCCCGTGAGCGGGGGTTCACAGATACGCAGTATTTT.

A note on this clonotype: One end of the junction is discordant with germline, which a read error may explain. The rearrangement uses TRBV7-2 and TRBJ1-2; D may be TRBD1 (5 bases). The germline CDR1 and CDR2 sequences are SGHTA and FQGNSA. This CDR3 region has 16 residues. CDR3 sequence (DNA): TGTGCCGGCAGCTTAGCGGCGTTGACAGAAACTCATGGCTACACCTTC. It yields the protein CAGSLAALTETHGYTF.